Following are 12 T cell receptor beta chains from one sample sequenced in a study of chemoradiotherapy in HPV16-positive cancers. Libraries were prepared by immunoSEQ multiplex PCR; TCRdb keeps only in-frame clonotypes and omits some of them. The sample holds 6,000 to 8,000 clones, 60% to 80% seen once. The specimen was taken from a patient who underwent chemoradiotherapy. All receptors come from a human donor with HPV-associated anogenital cancer.

The chain couples TRBV14 to TRBJ2-1; no reliable D call. The CDR3 has 15 amino acids. The V gene's germline CDR1 is SGHDN and CDR2 FVKESK. V lost 1 base, J lost 6 bases, and 13 bases lay in between. CDR3 DNA: TGTGCCAGCAGCCAAGTTATGCTAGGGTTCAATGAGCAGTTCTTC. Amino acid sequence: CASSQVMLGFNEQFF.

The rearrangement joins TRBV19 to TRBJ2-2, with D tentatively TRBD2 (6 bases). The CDR3 consists of 12 residues. Germline V gene lookup returns CDR1 LNHDA and CDR2 SQIVND (reference sequence). V lost 9 bases and J 8 bases, leaving 13 bases between the germline ends. CDR3 amino acids: CASRLGRGELFF. The CDR3 DNA reads as TGTGCCAGCAGACTAGGTCGGGGGGAGCTGTTTTTT.

The rearrangement links TRBV19 to TRBJ2-5; D remains unclear. V shed 1 base and J shed 5 bases, with 8 bases lying between them. The CDR3 contains 13 residues. Germline V gene sequence: CDR1 LNHDA, CDR2 SQIVND (reference sequence). CDR3 DNA sequence: TGTGCCAGTAGTATAGCCGGCGTGGAGACCCAGTACTTC. Protein product: CASSIAGVETQYF.

This clone was seen just once. This chain links TRBV30 with TRBJ1-1; the D is unclear. This CDR3 contains 14 residues. V was trimmed by 1 base and J by 3 bases, leaving 12 bases between them. Germline V CDR1 and CDR2: GTSNPN, SVGIG (reference sequence). This CDR3 is CAWSARGFDTEAFF. In DNA, the CDR3 is TGTGCCTGGAGTGCCCGAGGGTTTGACACTGAAGCTTTCTTT.

V usage is TRBV7-9 and J usage is TRBJ2-6; D uncertain. V lost 1 base, J lost 3 bases, and 7 bases lay in between. CDR3 length equals 15 residues. CDR1 is SEHNR and CDR2 is FQNEAQ in the germline V gene (reference sequence). The CDR3 is CASSLVAGGANVLTF. CDR3 DNA: TGTGCCAGCAGCTTAGTGGCCGGTGGGGCCAACGTCCTGACTTTC.

The genes are TRBV7-8 and TRBJ2-7, with TRBD2 matching 13 bases. The CDR3 covers 16 residues. Germline lookup yields CDR1 SGHVS and CDR2 FQNEAQ. V gave up 5 bases and J gave up 1 base; unmatched junction bases: 5. CDR3 protein: CASSPRLAGGSYEQYF. CDR3 nucleotides: TGTGCCAGCAGCCCAAGACTAGCGGGGGGTTCCTACGAGCAGTACTTC. The full variable domain, its missing parts supplied by reference TRBV7-8 and TRBJ2-7, is GAGVSQSPRYKVAKRGQDVALRCDPISGHVSLFWYQQALGQGPEFLTYFQNEAQLDKSGLPSDRFFAERPEGSVSTLKIQRTQQEDSAVYLCASSPRLAGGSYEQYFGPGTRLTVT.

The V call is TRBV11-1, the J call TRBJ2-7; TRBD1 matches at 10 bases. Germline lookup yields CDR1 SGHAT and CDR2 FQDESV (reference sequence). V lost 5 bases to trimming and J lost 9 bases; unmatched junction nucleotides: 4. The CDR3 sequence is 12 residues long. CDR3 protein: CASSPRTGGQYF. DNA for the CDR3: TGTGCCAGCAGCCCAAGGACAGGGGGGCAGTACTTC.

This sequence joins TRBV10-3 and TRBJ1-1; D is possibly TRBD1 (6 bases). CDR1 is ENHRY and CDR2 is SYGVKD in the germline V gene. Trimming stripped 5 bases from V and 7 bases from J, with 11 bases between. The CDR3 runs to 12 residues. CDR3: CAISSGQLEAFF. The CDR3 nucleotides read TGTGCCATCAGTTCTGGACAGCTTGAAGCTTTCTTT.

This sequence joins TRBV7-8 and TRBJ1-2; a weak D match, TRBD1 (5 bases). V was clipped by 9 bases and J by 2 bases, with 13 bases between them. There are 13 residues in the CDR3. Germline V gene sequence: CDR1 SGHVS, CDR2 FQNEAQ. CDR3 protein: CASTGGPNYGYTF. CDR3 coding DNA: TGTGCCAGTACCGGGGGTCCCAACTATGGCTACACCTTC.

This clone turned up a few times. The chain combines TRBV9 with TRBJ2-1; 7 bases match TRBD2. Germline CDR1 reads SGDLS; CDR2 reads YYNGEE. The ends lost 2 bases at V and 7 bases at J; junction bases unmatched: 3. The CDR3 has 13 residues. Written as DNA, the CDR3 is TGTGCCAGCAGCGTTGCGGGAGAAAATGAGCAGTTCTTC. Its protein is CASSVAGENEQFF. Full variable domain (rest looked up from reference TRBV9 and TRBJ2-1): DSGVTQTPKHLITATGQRVTLRCSPRSGDLSVYWYQQSLDQGLQFLIQYYNGEERAKGNILERFSAQQFPDLHSELNLSSLELGDSALYFCASSVAGENEQFFGPGTRLTVL.

This clone has a handful of counts. This chain connects TRBV28 to TRBJ2-7, with TRBD2 matching over 10 bases. The J segment lost 3 bases and the V segment lost 5 bases, leaving 10 bases of the junction unmatched. The CDR3 is 16 residues long. Looked up from germline, CDR1 is MDHEN and CDR2 is SYDVKM. The CDR3 sequence is CASSKTRTSGLYEQYF. CDR3 bases: TGTGCCAGCAGTAAAACTAGGACTAGCGGCCTCTACGAGCAGTACTTC.

The chain links TRBV5-4 to TRBJ2-7, with 12 bases that match TRBD2. The CDR3 length is 15 residues. After removal of 0 bases from V and 4 bases from J, the junction contained 2 bases not matched to a gene. The V gene's germline CDR1 is SGHNT and CDR2 YYREEE (reference sequence). CDR3: CASSLGTSGIYEQYF. CDR3 nucleotide sequence: TGTGCCAGCAGCTTGGGGACTAGCGGGATTTACGAGCAGTACTTC.